This entry features one TCR beta chain sequence. Deletions cut 9 bases from V and 3 bases from J, with 8 bases between. This CDR3 region has 11 residues. Germline CDR1 and CDR2: LNHDA and SQIVND (reference sequence). Seattle patients were enrolled during active infection and followed longitudinally. This sample stems from a study of blood T cell repertoires in COVID-19. About the research overall: Sites in the United States, Italy and Spain provided acute and convalescent COVID-19 samples.

The protocol was immunoSEQ multiplex PCR, while the TCRdb copy is restricted to in-frame clones and leaves out a portion. This sample has 25,000 to 35,000 clones, with 85% to 95% found just once. Sequencing was performed on peripheral blood. This TCR came from an older woman with COVID-19, enrolled during active disease. The rearrangement joins TRBV19 to TRBJ1-1, with D possibly TRBD1 on 5 matching bases. The CDR3 DNA follows: TGTGCCAGCGCAGGGTACACTGAAGCTTTCTTT. Translated: CASAGYTEAFF.